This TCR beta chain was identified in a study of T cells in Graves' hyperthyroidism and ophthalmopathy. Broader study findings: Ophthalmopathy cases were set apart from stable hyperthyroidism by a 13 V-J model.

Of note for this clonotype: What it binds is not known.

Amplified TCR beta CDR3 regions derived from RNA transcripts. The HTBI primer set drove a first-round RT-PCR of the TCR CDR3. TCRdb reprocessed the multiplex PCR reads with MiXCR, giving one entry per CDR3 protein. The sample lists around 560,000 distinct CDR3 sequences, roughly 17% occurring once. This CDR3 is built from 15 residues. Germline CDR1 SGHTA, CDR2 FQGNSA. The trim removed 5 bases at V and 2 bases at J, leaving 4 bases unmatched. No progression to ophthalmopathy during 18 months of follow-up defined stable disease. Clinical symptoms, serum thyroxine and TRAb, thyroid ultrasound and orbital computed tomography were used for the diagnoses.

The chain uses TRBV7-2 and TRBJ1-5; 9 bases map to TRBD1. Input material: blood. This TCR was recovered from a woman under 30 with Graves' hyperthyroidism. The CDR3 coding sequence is TGTGCCAGCAGCGCGGACAGGGGCCGCAATCAGCCCCAGCATTTT. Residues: CASSADRGRNQPQHF.